These T cell receptor beta chains were read from a single sample in a study of cytomegalovirus exposure and HLA in healthy donors. Profiled with immunoSEQ multiplex PCR; TCRdb holds only in-frame clones, not every one. Its table lists roughly 100,000 clones. Sequenced input: PBMCs. Receptors were obtained from a man aged 50-59 years in good health and CMV-seropositive. Both conserved end residues are part of each CDR3. Each record gives: D gene, V gene, J gene, CDR3 protein, CDR3 DNA. D genes are given only for firm matches.

NA	TRBV7-9	TRBJ2-2	CASSLGRTGELFF	TGTGCCAGCAGCTTAGGCAGGACCGGGGAGCTGTTTTTT
NA	TRBV11-2	TRBJ2-7	CASSLETNTYEQYF	TGTGCCAGCAGCTTAGAAACTAATACCTACGAGCAGTACTTC
TRBD1	TRBV7-9	TRBJ1-2	CASSLIGQGSYGYTF	TGTGCCAGCAGCTTAATTGGACAGGGAAGCTATGGCTACACCTTC
NA	TRBV7-9	TRBJ2-1	CASSVGQSLYNEQFF	TGTGCCAGCAGCGTGGGACAATCTCTCTACAATGAGCAGTTCTTC
NA	TRBV9	TRBJ2-5	CASSVGLAGFQETQYF	TGTGCCAGCAGCGTAGGCTTGGCGGGCTTCCAAGAGACCCAGTACTTC
NA	TRBV7-6	TRBJ2-7	CASSSYGSSSYEQYF	TGTGCCAGCAGCTCGTACGGGAGCAGTTCCTACGAGCAGTACTTC
NA	TRBV27	TRBJ2-7	CASSLVRGIYEQYF	TGTGCCAGCAGTTTGGTTAGGGGGATCTACGAGCAGTACTTC
NA	TRBV6-6	TRBJ2-7	CASSLQNYEQYF	TGTGCCAGCAGTTTACAGAATTACGAGCAGTACTTC
TRBD1	TRBV19	TRBJ2-7	CASSIGTGGTYEQYF	TGTGCCAGTAGTATAGGGACAGGGGGGACCTACGAGCAGTACTTC
NA	TRBV19	TRBJ1-3	CATREGHSGNTIYF	TGTGCCACCCGGGAGGGCCACTCTGGAAACACCATATATTTT
NA	TRBV29-1	TRBJ1-3	CSAHSGNTIYF	TGCAGCGCCCACTCTGGAAACACCATATATTTT
TRBD1	TRBV7-9	TRBJ2-7	CASSQDRSSYEQYF	TGTGCCAGCAGCCAGGACAGGAGTTCCTACGAGCAGTACTTC
NA	TRBV19	TRBJ2-1	CASSTTGKNEQFF	TGTGCCAGTAGTACCACAGGGAAGAATGAGCAGTTCTTC
NA	TRBV7-9	TRBJ1-2	CASSLVPTEFEYGYTF	TGTGCCAGCAGCTTAGTACCGACGGAGTTTGAGTATGGCTACACCTTC
NA	TRBV6-1	TRBJ1-1	CASRAGRGAEAFF	TGTGCCAGCAGGGCAGGGAGGGGAGCTGAAGCTTTCTTT
TRBD2	TRBV30	TRBJ2-7	CAWSVPPGGQYF	TGTGCCTGGAGTGTGCCCCCGGGGGGGCAGTACTTC
NA	TRBV7-3	TRBJ2-2	CASSPRTASNTGELFF	TGTGCCAGCAGCCCCCGGACAGCATCGAACACCGGGGAGCTGTTTTTT
TRBD1	TRBV27	TRBJ2-4	CASSSSSGGVNIQYF	TGTGCCAGCAGTTCCTCCTCAGGGGGCGTGAACATTCAGTACTTC
NA	TRBV5-1	TRBJ2-6	CASSLERSGANVLTF	TGCGCCAGCAGCTTGGAGCGCTCTGGGGCCAACGTCCTGACTTTC
TRBD2	TRBV4-3	TRBJ2-2	CASSQELAGGFNTGELFF	TGCGCCAGCAGCCAAGAATTAGCGGGAGGGTTTAACACCGGGGAGCTGTTTTTT
TRBD2	TRBV5-4	TRBJ2-1	CASSSSGRVNEQFF	TGTGCCAGCAGCTCGAGCGGGAGGGTCAATGAGCAGTTCTTC
NA	TRBV6-1	TRBJ1-1	CASSESGGPNTEAFF	TGTGCCAGCAGTGAATCGGGCGGGCCGAACACTGAAGCTTTCTTT
NA	TRBV19	TRBJ2-2	CASRYQRSNGELFF	TGTGCCAGTCGGTACCAGCGATCGAATGGGGAGCTGTTTTTT
NA	TRBV7-9	TRBJ2-2	CASSLSPNLNTGELFF	TGTGCCAGCAGCTTAAGTCCCAACCTAAACACCGGGGAGCTGTTTTTT
NA	TRBV5-5	TRBJ1-5	CASSLGPHNQPQHF	TGTGCCAGCAGCTTGGGGCCTCATAATCAGCCCCAGCATTTT
TRBD1	TRBV19	TRBJ1-1	CASSIHSGTANTEAFF	TGTGCCAGTAGTATCCACTCCGGGACAGCGAACACTGAAGCTTTCTTT
NA	TRBV30	TRBJ1-1	CAWSGITEAFF	TGTGCCTGGTCAGGGATCACTGAAGCTTTCTTT
NA	TRBV6-6	TRBJ1-5	CASSYAGVSNQPQHF	TGTGCCAGCAGTTATGCCGGGGTTAGCAATCAGCCCCAGCATTTT
TRBD1	TRBV5-4	TRBJ2-5	CASSRQGAGETQYF	TGTGCCAGCAGCAGACAGGGGGCGGGGGAGACCCAGTACTTC
NA	TRBV10-2	TRBJ2-7	CASSEGQGWIYEQYF	TGCGCCAGCAGTGAAGGGCAGGGGTGGATCTACGAGCAGTACTTC
NA	TRBV4-3	TRBJ1-5	CASSQERGLRAQHF	TGCGCCAGCAGCCAAGAAAGAGGGTTGAGGGCCCAGCATTTT
NA	TRBV4-3	TRBJ2-2	CASSQERQTGELFF	TGCGCCAGCAGCCAAGAGAGGCAGACCGGGGAGCTGTTTTTT
NA	TRBV12-5	TRBJ1-5	CASGPLQPQHF	TGTGCTAGTGGTCCTCTCCAGCCCCAGCATTTT
TRBD1	TRBV11-3	TRBJ2-1	CASSLRDSGYNEQFF	TGTGCCAGCAGCTTAAGGGACAGCGGATACAATGAGCAGTTCTTC
NA	TRBV19	TRBJ2-4	CASSPAVAKNIQYF	TGTGCCAGTAGTCCGGCGGTAGCCAAAAACATTCAGTACTTC
NA	TRBV5-1	TRBJ1-1	CASSSRPRPRSGTEAFF	TGCGCCAGCAGCTCGCGACCGAGGCCCCGTAGCGGCACTGAAGCTTTCTTT
TRBD2	TRBV18	TRBJ2-7	CASSPLASGIAYEQYF	TGTGCCAGCTCACCACTAGCTAGCGGGATCGCCTACGAGCAGTACTTC
TRBD2	TRBV6-6	TRBJ2-7	CAASGTAYEQYF	TGTGCCGCTAGCGGGACCGCCTACGAGCAGTACTTC
NA	TRBV6-6	TRBJ2-7	CASTRGTYEQYF	TGTGCCAGTACGAGAGGGACTTACGAGCAGTACTTC
TRBD2	TRBV5-1	TRBJ2-7	CASSTAGLAGGSYEQYF	TGCGCCAGCAGCACCGCCGGCCTAGCGGGAGGTTCCTACGAGCAGTACTTC
NA	TRBV11-2	TRBJ2-3	CASSLDGPAQYF	TGTGCCAGCAGCTTAGATGGGCCCGCGCAGTATTTT
NA	TRBV18	TRBJ2-2	CASSPRVVPRENTGELFF	TGTGCCAGCTCACCACGAGTAGTCCCTCGAGAAAACACCGGGGAGCTGTTTTTT
TRBD2	TRBV6-5	TRBJ2-3	CASSGTSGAVTQYF	TGTGCCAGCAGTGGAACTAGCGGGGCTGTTACGCAGTATTTT
NA	TRBV4-3	TRBJ2-2	CASSQVHRGTGELFF	TGCGCCAGCAGCCAAGTACACCGAGGGACCGGGGAGCTGTTTTTT
NA	TRBV6-6	TRBJ1-1	CASSYSQGSNTEAFF	TGTGCCAGCAGTTACTCACAGGGTTCGAACACTGAAGCTTTCTTT
NA	TRBV13	TRBJ2-1	CASGREAGAYNEQFF	TGTGCCAGCGGCCGGGAGGCAGGGGCCTACAATGAGCAGTTCTTC
TRBD1	TRBV7-9	TRBJ1-4	CASTYTGGNEKLFF	TGTGCCAGCACCTATACAGGGGGTAATGAAAAACTGTTTTTT